The 9 T cell receptor beta chains listed next were all sequenced from one sample in a study of blood T cell repertoires in COVID-19. This table comes from immunoSEQ multiplex PCR, and its TCRdb copy is limited to in-frame clones, with some not included. Counted here are approximately 400,000 clones, more than 75% occurring once; the ten biggest clones make up roughly 1.2%. The sample comprised PBMCs or T cells enriched from blood (not recorded which). These receptor sequences come from a woman younger than 30 who had recovered from COVID-19.

The chain joins TRBV2 to TRBJ2-3; TRBD1 matches 7 bases. CDR3 length: 12 amino acids. Germline V gives CDR1 SNHLY, CDR2 FYNNEI. Trimming at V came to 10 bases and at J to 1 base, leaving 2 bases not matched to a gene. CDR3 protein: CANDRGTDTQYF. CDR3 in DNA: TGTGCCAACGACAGGGGCACAGATACGCAGTATTTT.

This clone was found once. The chain carries TRBV12-3 or TRBV12-4 and TRBJ1-4; TRBD1 agrees at 8 bases. J was trimmed by 10 bases and V by 7 bases; bases with no gene match: 5. CDR3 length equals 12 residues. Here the CDR3 DNA reads TGTGCCAGCATTACAGGGGGAGGAAAACTGTTTTTT. Translation gives CASITGGGKLFF.

Regarding this clone: Additional DNA sequences in this sample encode the identical CDR3. This chain links TRBV9 with TRBJ1-5; D not resolved. The V gene lost 0 bases and the J gene lost 7 bases, with 11 bases spanning the gap. Germline CDR1 SGDLS, CDR2 YYNGEE. The CDR3 is made up of 14 amino acids. The CDR3 DNA sequence: TGTGCCAGCAGCGTAGAGGGAGGAGGACAGCCCCAGCATTTT. Amino acids: CASSVEGGGQPQHF.

The J gene is TRBJ2-7, the V gene TRBV12-5; perhaps TRBD2 as D (5 bases). There are 13 residues in the CDR3. V lost 6 bases and J 0 bases, leaving 9 bases between the germline ends. CDR1 and CDR2 from the germline V gene are LGHNT and FRNRAP. CDR3 sequence (DNA): TGTGCTAGTGGCACGGGGTACTCCTACGAGCAGTACTTC. This encodes CASGTGYSYEQYF.

The chain combines TRBV9 with TRBJ1-1; D remains ambiguous. There are 13 residues in the CDR3. V lost 0 bases to trimming and J lost 1 base, with 4 bases between them. Germline V gene data show CDR1 as SGDLS and CDR2 as YYNGEE. The CDR3 DNA is TGTGCCAGCAGCGTAGGGGCGAACACTGAAGCTTTCTTT. It yields the protein CASSVGANTEAFF.

The J gene is TRBJ2-1, the V gene TRBV24-1, with 7 bases that match TRBD2. The CDR3 sequence is 16 residues long. Germline lookup yields CDR1 KGHDR and CDR2 SFDVKD. J was trimmed by 5 bases and V by 0 bases; bases with no gene match: 6. The CDR3 DNA is TGTGCCACCAGTGATTTGCCCGGGGCGGGAGACAATGAGCAGTTCTTC. Protein product: CATSDLPGAGDNEQFF.

This clone was recorded once. The same CDR3 arises from other DNA sequences in this sample as well. The chain is built from TRBV4-1 and TRBJ2-2; 7 bases align to TRBD2. Trimming at V came to 1 base and at J to 5 bases, leaving 1 base not matched to a gene. Germline V gives CDR1 MGHRA, CDR2 YSYEKL. This CDR3 comprises 14 residues. The CDR3 nucleotides are TGCGCCAGCAGCCAAGTCGGGGGGACCGGGGAGCTGTTTTTT. As protein: CASSQVGGTGELFF.

The rearrangement links TRBV29-1 to TRBJ2-7, with a possible D match to TRBD1 (6 bases). V lost 2 bases and J lost 5, with 13 bases in between. The germline CDR1 and CDR2 sequences are SQVTM and ANQGSEA. This CDR3 is 13 amino acids long. The CDR3 spells CSVEQQGNHEQYF. CDR3 DNA sequence: TGCAGCGTTGAACAGCAGGGGAACCACGAGCAGTACTTC.

This chain joins TRBV27 and TRBJ2-7; 9 bases fit TRBD1. Germline-derived CDR1 and CDR2 are MNHEY and SMNVEV (reference sequence). The CDR3 spans 14 residues. The trim removed 3 bases at V and 6 bases at J, leaving 6 bases unmatched. The CDR3 region has the DNA TGTGCCAGCAGTTTCCGGGACAGGGCTCGCGAGCAGTACTTC. Translating gives CASSFRDRAREQYF.